The clone carrying this T cell receptor (beta chain) has only one observation. Generated by immunoSEQ multiplex PCR, the TCRdb table keeps only in-frame clones and is missing some. The table shows some 490,000 clones, with 80% to 90% occurring only once. This entry is derived from a study of blood T cell repertoires in COVID-19. After removal of 0 bases from V and 0 bases from J, the junction contained 8 bases not matched to a gene. This CDR3 is 17 amino acids long. Germline V gene data show CDR1 as KGHSY and CDR2 as FQNENV. The V and J genes are TRBV16 and TRBJ2-7; 7 bases are a match to TRBD1. Material for sequencing was peripheral blood. The clonotype comes from a human donor in a cohort sampled during active COVID-19. CDR3 protein: CASSQSEGQAYSYEQYF. The CDR3 bases are TGTGCCAGCAGCCAATCTGAAGGACAGGCGTACTCCTACGAGCAGTACTTC.